The 21 T cell receptor beta chains reported below all come from one sample, sequenced in a study of cytomegalovirus exposure and HLA in healthy donors. Clones were sequenced by immunoSEQ multiplex PCR, and TCRdb holds only the in-frame ones, with some missing. The sample lists about 150,000 clones; 70% to 90% were seen once. The sequenced sample consisted of PBMCs. The receptors stem from a man in his late teens or twenties in good health and CMV-seropositive.

The CDR3 loop is CASSFPGHANTGELFF. CDR3 coding DNA: TGTGCCAGCAGCTTCCCGGGACATGCGAACACCGGGGAGCTGTTTTTT. V and J are TRBV6-6 and TRBJ2-2; D perhaps matches TRBD1 (6 bases). The CDR3 length is 16 residues. V dropped 6 bases and J dropped 0 bases, with 14 bases sitting between them. Germline CDR1 reads MNHNY; CDR2 reads SVGAGI (reference sequence).

CDR3 bases: TGTGCCAGCAAAACGACGGAGAATTCACCCCTCCACTTT. Protein product: CASKTTENSPLHF. The gene calls are TRBV2 and TRBJ1-6; D gene ambiguous. Germline values: CDR1 SNHLY, CDR2 FYNNEI. The CDR3 sequence is 13 residues long. V gave up 7 bases and J gave up 7 bases, with 11 bases separating them.

This clone has a single count. The chain employs TRBV6-5 and TRBJ2-7; the D gene is possibly TRBD2 (6 bases). In germline, CDR1 is MNHEY, CDR2 SVGAGI. There are 11 residues in the CDR3. The V gene lost 8 bases and the J gene lost 3 bases, with 8 bases spanning the gap. This CDR3 is CASSEGYEQYF. The CDR3 DNA sequence: TGTGCCAGCTCGGAGGGCTACGAGCAGTACTTC.

This sequence joins TRBV7-2 and TRBJ1-3; 7 positions match TRBD1. The ends lost 6 bases at V and 2 bases at J; junction bases unmatched: 1. The CDR3 is 13 residues long. Germline loops: CDR1 SGHTA, CDR2 FQGNSA. The CDR3: CASRGTAGNTIYF. For the CDR3, the DNA is TGTGCCAGCAGGGGGACAGCTGGAAACACCATATATTTT.

The chain links TRBV5-4 to TRBJ2-3; D gene ambiguous. The CDR3 sequence is 13 residues long. Germline values: CDR1 SGHNT, CDR2 YYREEE (reference sequence). Trimming took off 1 base at V and 2 bases at J, with 5 bases between the two ends. CDR3 bases: TGTGCCAGCAGCTTGCCCCACACAGATACGCAGTATTTT. Its translation: CASSLPHTDTQYF.

This chain uses TRBV25-1 with TRBJ1-2; D is unresolved. The germline gives CDR1 MGHDK, CDR2 SYGVNS. V was shortened by 2 bases and J by 5 bases, with 9 bases between the two germline ends. The CDR3 consists of 13 residues. CDR3 bases: TGTGCCAGCAGTGAAGGGCGCCTTTATGGCTACACCTTC. Its protein is CASSEGRLYGYTF.

This clone was seen a single time. This chain uses TRBV15 with TRBJ1-2, with no clear D. Germline assignment: CDR1 LNHNV and CDR2 YYDKDF (reference sequence). V was pared by 5 bases and J by 8 bases, with 15 bases between. This CDR3 spans 13 amino acids. CDR3 sequence (DNA): TGTGCCACCAGCCCCGGGTTCCTGAAAGGCTACACCTTC. This encodes CATSPGFLKGYTF.

The gene calls are TRBV27 and TRBJ1-1, with D perhaps TRBD1 (6 bases). Germline CDR1 is MNHEY and CDR2 is SMNVEV (reference sequence). The CDR3 consists of 16 residues. Trimming took off 5 bases at V and 0 bases at J, with 16 bases between the two ends. CDR3 sequence (DNA): TGTGCCAGCAGTCCCCGGGGGGCCCCCATGAACACTGAAGCTTTCTTT. It encodes CASSPRGAPMNTEAFF.

This clone has just one count. This chain links TRBV6-5 with TRBJ2-7; 10 bases line up with TRBD2. V lost 4 bases to trimming and J lost 0 bases; unmatched junction nucleotides: 0. CDR1 MNHEY and CDR2 SVGAGI come from the germline V gene. This CDR3 has 14 residues. The CDR3 region is CASSSSGSSYEQYF. CDR3 bases: TGTGCCAGCAGTTCTAGCGGGAGCTCCTACGAGCAGTACTTC.

The rearrangement links TRBV5-1 to TRBJ2-3; D not certain. Trimming took off 3 bases at V and 1 base at J, with 9 bases between the two ends. CDR3 length equals 14 residues. CDR1 and CDR2 (germline): SGHRS, YFSETQ. The CDR3 sequence is CASSSGLGTDTQYF. For the CDR3, the DNA is TGCGCCAGCAGCTCGGGTCTCGGCACAGATACGCAGTATTTT.

This rearrangement joins TRBV9 to TRBJ2-5; 9 bases are a match to TRBD1. The CDR3 extends over 14 amino acids. Germline CDR1 is SGDLS and CDR2 is YYNGEE. The ends lost 4 bases at V and 1 base at J; junction bases unmatched: 2. CDR3 DNA sequence: TGTGCCAGCAGCCCGGGACAGGGCCAAGAGACCCAGTACTTC. This gives the protein CASSPGQGQETQYF.

The chain joins TRBV14 to TRBJ2-1; 7 bases agree with TRBD2. Germline values: CDR1 SGHDN, CDR2 FVKESK. There are 17 residues in the CDR3. V shed 0 bases and J 7 bases; nucleotides not matched to a gene: 12. CDR3 bases: TGTGCCAGCAGCCAAGAACGTTGGGGGAGGGCCCGGAATGAGCAGTTCTTC. Translated, it gives CASSQERWGRARNEQFF. The whole variable domain, remainder taken from reference TRBV14 and TRBJ2-1, is EAGVTQFPSHSVIEKGQTVTLRCDPISGHDNLYWYRRVMGKEIKFLLHFVKESKQDESGMPNNRFLAERTGGTYSTLKVQPAELEDSGVYFCASSQERWGRARNEQFFGPGTRLTVL.

This chain uses TRBV7-9 with TRBJ1-1; 9 positions agree with TRBD1. The CDR3 extends over 12 amino acids. Looked up from germline, CDR1 is SEHNR and CDR2 is FQNEAQ (reference sequence). The trim removed 5 bases at V and 7 bases at J, leaving 2 bases unmatched. CDR3 coding DNA: TGTGCCAGCAGCCCGGGACAGGGTGAAGCTTTCTTT. It codes for CASSPGQGEAFF.

The chain recombines TRBV5-6 with TRBJ1-5, with 8 bases aligning to TRBD1. Germline V gene data show CDR1 as SGHDT and CDR2 as YYEEEE. V was pared by 2 bases and J by 7 bases, with 5 bases of the junction left unmatched. This CDR3 is built from 14 residues. The CDR3 protein is CASSFRGQGQPQHF. CDR3 DNA: TGTGCCAGCAGCTTCAGGGGGCAGGGACAGCCCCAGCATTTT.

The genes are TRBV4-3 and TRBJ2-3, with a tentative D call TRBD2 (5 bases). The CDR3 runs 15 residues. Trimming took off 0 bases at V and 5 bases at J, with 12 bases between the two ends. CDR1 LGHNA and CDR2 YSLEER come from the germline V gene. CDR3 in DNA: TGCGCCAGCAGCCAAGAAGGTAGCGTCGAAGATACGCAGTATTTT. Amino acid sequence: CASSQEGSVEDTQYF.

The chain recombines TRBV9 with TRBJ1-2; 7 positions match TRBD1. This CDR3 contains 15 residues. Germline assignment: CDR1 SGDLS and CDR2 YYNGEE. V dropped 0 bases and J dropped 7; count of bases not matched to a gene: 9. The CDR3, as DNA: TGTGCCAGCAGCGTAGAGTTGACAGGGAGGTCTGGCTACACCTTC. This sequence encodes CASSVELTGRSGYTF. Drawing the rest from reference TRBV9 and TRBJ1-2, the complete variable domain is DSGVTQTPKHLITATGQRVTLRCSPRSGDLSVYWYQQSLDQGLQFLIQYYNGEERAKGNILERFSAQQFPDLHSELNLSSLELGDSALYFCASSVELTGRSGYTFGSGTRLTVV.

The rearrangement uses TRBV2 and TRBJ2-7; perhaps TRBD1 as D (6 bases). Trimming removed 5 bases from V and 3 bases from J, with 8 bases in between. The germline V gene encodes CDR1 SNHLY and CDR2 FYNNEI. The CDR3 has 12 amino acids. The CDR3 protein is CASSRRGYEQYF. The CDR3 DNA reads as TGTGCCAGCAGTCGCAGGGGCTACGAGCAGTACTTC.

The CDR3 nucleotides read TGTGCCAGCAGTGAAACGAGGGCGTATGGCTACACCTTC. This translates into CASSETRAYGYTF. The V gene is TRBV2, the J gene TRBJ1-2; D gene ambiguous. This CDR3 comprises 13 residues. Germline CDR1 reads SNHLY; CDR2 reads FYNNEI. V was clipped by 2 bases and J by 5 bases, with 9 bases between them.

V usage is TRBV6-6 and J usage is TRBJ2-7; TRBD1 is a possible D gene (5 bases). There are 14 residues in the CDR3. Germline V CDR1 and CDR2: MNHNY, SVGAGI (reference sequence). Trimming pared 10 bases from V and 3 bases from J, leaving 19 bases between. The CDR3 sequence is CATRLSEGVYEQYF. The CDR3 nucleotides are TGTGCCACCCGCTTGAGCGAAGGGGTCTACGAGCAGTACTTC.

This clone came up once. The V call is TRBV20-1, the J call TRBJ1-2; D is perhaps TRBD1 (6 bases). Trimming removed 3 bases from V and 8 bases from J, with 10 bases in between. Germline assignment: CDR1 DFQATT and CDR2 SNEGSKA (reference sequence). CDR3 length: 11 amino acids. The chain's CDR3 is CSASGGAGYTF. CDR3 nucleotides: TGCAGTGCTAGTGGGGGGGCCGGCTACACCTTC.

The genes are TRBV12-5 and TRBJ2-1; 7 nucleotides match TRBD2. The germline gives CDR1 LGHNT, CDR2 FRNRAP. After removal of 0 bases from V and 0 bases from J, the junction contained 5 bases not matched to a gene. The CDR3 runs to 17 residues. The CDR3 coding sequence is TGTGCTAGTGGTTTGGTACTGGGCGGGAGCTCCTACAATGAGCAGTTCTTC. Protein product: CASGLVLGGSSYNEQFF.